Below, 9 T cell receptor beta chains from the same sample are listed, as sequenced in a study of T cell changes during pregnancy in multiple sclerosis. Measured with immunoSEQ multiplex PCR; TCRdb has only the in-frame clones, and not every one. Of around 56,000 clones in the sample, less than 90% were seen once. The input for sequencing was CD4+ T cells from peripheral blood mononuclear cells, taken in the third trimester of pregnancy. These receptors were taken from a female donor with multiple sclerosis, enrolled in a pregnancy study.

The V call is TRBV19, the J call TRBJ1-6; no definite D call. This CDR3 is built from 13 residues. CDR1 is LNHDA and CDR2 is SQIVND in the germline V gene (reference sequence). The V end lost 5 bases, the J end lost 9 bases, and 11 bases lay between the germline ends. In DNA form, the CDR3 reads TGTGCCAGTAGTCCCCGCGAGTCTTCACCCCTCCACTTT. Protein product: CASSPRESSPLHF.

As DNA, the CDR3 is TGTGCCAGCAGCCCTGACAGCGGCAATCAGCCCCAGCATTTT. This sequence encodes CASSPDSGNQPQHF. The rearrangement links TRBV7-9 to TRBJ1-5, with D tentatively TRBD1 (5 bases). V shed 5 bases and J shed 2 bases, with 10 bases lying between them. The CDR3 extends over 14 amino acids. Germline values: CDR1 SEHNR, CDR2 FQNEAQ (reference sequence).

The chain couples TRBV27 to TRBJ1-6; 8 bases are a match to TRBD1. The J segment lost 0 bases and the V segment lost 6 bases, leaving 7 bases of the junction unmatched. Germline values: CDR1 MNHEY, CDR2 SMNVEV (reference sequence). CDR3 length equals 17 residues. The CDR3 here is CASRWGQASSYNSPLHF. The CDR3 coding sequence is TGTGCCAGCAGATGGGGACAGGCGAGCTCCTATAATTCACCCCTCCACTTT.

J is TRBJ2-5 and V is TRBV4-2; 11 bases match TRBD1. This CDR3 comprises 16 residues. Per the germline V gene, CDR1 is LGHNA and CDR2 is YNFKEQ. J was trimmed by 4 bases and V by 5 bases; bases with no gene match: 9. CDR3 sequence reads: CASSIGTGGTRETQYF. The DNA of the CDR3 is TGTGCCAGCAGCATTGGGACAGGGGGAACCCGAGAGACCCAGTACTTC.

The chain recombines TRBV4-1 with TRBJ2-2; 7 positions agree with TRBD2. With V trimmed by 1 base and J by 5 bases, 10 bases remained unmatched. Germline CDR1 MGHRA, CDR2 YSYEKL. The CDR3 runs 17 residues. For the CDR3, the DNA is TGCGCCAGCAGCCAAGGTTCGCCTAGGGGAGGGACCGGGGAGCTGTTTTTT. Its protein is CASSQGSPRGGTGELFF.

The V gene is TRBV6-5, the J gene TRBJ2-5; 7 bases are shared with TRBD2. This CDR3 has 13 residues. Trimming removed 0 bases from V and 5 bases from J; junction bases left unmatched: 0. Germline assignment: CDR1 MNHEY and CDR2 SVGAGI. The CDR3 DNA is TGTGCCAGCAGTTACTCGGGGGGGGAGACCCAGTACTTC. This encodes CASSYSGGETQYF.

The chain employs TRBV4-3 and TRBJ2-4, with 10 positions matching TRBD1. CDR3 size: 15 residues. CDR1 is LGHNA, CDR2 YSLEER, per germline. V lost 1 base and J lost 6; bases outside the gene matches: 3. The CDR3 DNA reads as TGCGCCAGCAGCCAAGGCCGACAGGGGGCAAACATTCAGTACTTC. Translating gives CASSQGRQGANIQYF.

The chain employs TRBV19 and TRBJ1-5; 11 bases fit TRBD1. V trimming: 5 bases; J trimming: 4 bases; junction bases outside the gene matches: 4. This CDR3 spans 15 amino acids. Germline V gives CDR1 LNHDA, CDR2 SQIVND (reference sequence). Here the CDR3 reads CASSAGTGGNQPQHF. Written as DNA, the CDR3 is TGTGCCAGTAGTGCCGGGACAGGGGGGAATCAGCCCCAGCATTTT.

This sequence joins TRBV19 and TRBJ2-1, with 8 nucleotides matching TRBD1. Germline V gene lookup returns CDR1 LNHDA and CDR2 SQIVND (reference sequence). After removal of 4 bases from V and 11 bases from J, the junction contained 4 bases not matched to a gene. This CDR3 spans 12 amino acids. The CDR3 region has the DNA TGTGCCAGTAGTAACCAGGGGGCCAAGCAGTTCTTC. Translated: CASSNQGAKQFF. The full variable domain, with the rest looked up from reference TRBV19 and TRBJ2-1, is DGGITQSPKYLFRKEGQNVTLSCEQNLNHDAMYWYRQDPGQGLRLIYYSQIVNDFQKGDIAEGYSVSREKKESFPLTVTSAQKNPTAFYLCASSNQGAKQFFGPGTRLTVL.